This T cell receptor beta chain emerged from a study of T cell responses to AZD1222 COVID-19 vaccine. Broader study findings: There were mostly white British donors and more females than males, and clonal diversity was possibly underestimated. An increase in Spike-specific TCR breadth and depth was observed after two AZD1222 doses.

Notes on this clone: The antigen remains undetermined.

Germline loops: CDR1 SNHLY, CDR2 FYNNEI. V lost 6 bases to trimming and J lost 2 bases; unmatched junction nucleotides: 7. CDR3 size: 16 residues. Sequencing used immunoSEQ multiplex PCR; TCRdb keeps in-frame clones, though not all of them. The sample has approximately 210,000 clones; less than 95% are singletons. The material sequenced was peripheral blood, taken 28 days after the second dose of the MenACWY control vaccine. This sequence originates from an adult who received the MenACWY meningococcal vaccine as a control. The chain carries TRBV2 and TRBJ2-1; 10 bases agree with TRBD2. The CDR3 region has the DNA TGTGCCAGCAGGGGGGGAGCGGGAGGGACCTACAATGAGCAGTTCTTC. Translated, it gives CASRGGAGGTYNEQFF.